This is a list of T cell receptor beta chains from one sample in a study of cytomegalovirus exposure and HLA in healthy donors. This table comes from immunoSEQ multiplex PCR, and its TCRdb copy is limited to in-frame clones, with some not included. The repertoire holds 55,000 to 70,000 clones, with 85% to 95% as singletons. The sample consisted of PBMCs. The receptors originated from a man aged 18 to 30 in good health and CMV-seronegative. CDR3s include the opening cysteine and the closing phenylalanine or tryptophan. D genes are given only for firm matches. Expanded clones get a size class; other rows say once, few or many, or leave the size out.

D gene	V gene	clone size	J gene	CDR3 protein	CDR3 DNA
-	TRBV5-4	-	TRBJ1-1	CASSTPLGEAFF	TGTGCCAGCAGCACCCCACTGGGCGAAGCTTTCTTT
-	TRBV15	-	TRBJ1-1	CATSFMRGVTEAFF	TGTGCCACCAGCTTCATGCGCGGGGTAACTGAAGCTTTCTTT
TRBD1	TRBV7-9	-	TRBJ1-3	CASRSDRAGNTIYF	TGTGCCAGCAGGTCTGACAGGGCCGGAAACACCATATATTTT
TRBD1	TRBV4-1	-	TRBJ2-2	CASRLTVTGTGELFF	TGCGCCAGCAGGCTGACAGTGACAGGGACCGGGGAGCTGTTTTTT
-	TRBV5-4	-	TRBJ2-7	CASSFDLVVPYEQYF	TGTGCCAGCAGCTTTGACTTAGTAGTCCCCTACGAGCAGTACTTC
-	TRBV27	-	TRBJ1-5	CASSLMNIPNQPQHF	TGTGCCAGCAGTTTAATGAACATCCCCAATCAGCCCCAGCATTTT
-	TRBV7-2	-	TRBJ2-2	CASSPGETGELFF	TGTGCCAGCAGCCCGGGGGAAACCGGGGAGCTGTTTTTT
TRBD2	TRBV5-6	-	TRBJ2-5	CASSSRLAGGQETQYF	TGTGCCAGCAGCTCGAGACTAGCGGGAGGTCAAGAGACCCAGTACTTC
TRBD2	TRBV27	-	TRBJ2-7	CASSALAGVSYEQYF	TGTGCCAGCAGTGCCTTAGCGGGAGTGAGCTACGAGCAGTACTTC
TRBD2	TRBV7-2	-	TRBJ2-3	CASSPSGEPTQYF	TGTGCCAGCAGTCCTAGCGGGGAGCCAACGCAGTATTTT
-	TRBV10-1	-	TRBJ2-7	CASSGRGNSDEQYF	TGCGCCAGCAGTGGAAGGGGTAATTCGGACGAGCAGTACTTC
-	TRBV2	-	TRBJ2-5	CASSEPARETQYF	TGTGCCAGCAGTGAGCCTGCCCGGGAGACCCAGTACTTC
TRBD1	TRBV18	-	TRBJ1-2	CASSPTGEIGGYTF	TGTGCCAGCTCACCAACAGGGGAAATCGGGGGCTACACCTTC
TRBD2	TRBV9	few	TRBJ2-1	CASSVASGGEQFF	TGTGCCAGCAGCGTAGCGAGCGGGGGTGAGCAGTTCTTC
-	TRBV5-1	once	TRBJ1-1	CASSLHPSTEAFF	TGCGCCAGCAGCTTGCATCCGAGCACTGAAGCTTTCTTT
-	TRBV19	-	TRBJ1-5	CASSMGGSQTQPQHF	TGTGCCAGTAGTATGGGAGGGTCCCAAACCCAGCCCCAGCATTTT
-	TRBV28	-	TRBJ2-3	CASSEDSYTDTQYF	TGTGCCAGCAGCGAGGACAGTTACACAGATACGCAGTATTTT
-	TRBV4-2	-	TRBJ2-2	CASSQDLYGGIDTGELFF	TGTGCCAGCAGCCAAGATTTATACGGGGGTATCGACACCGGGGAGCTGTTTTTT
-	TRBV7-2	-	TRBJ2-1	CASNLPLASYNEQFF	TGTGCCAGCAATCTCCCGCTAGCGTCCTACAATGAGCAGTTCTTC
TRBD1	TRBV5-1	-	TRBJ1-2	CASSLDGQGLGGYTF	TGCGCCAGCAGCTTGGACGGACAGGGCCTCGGTGGCTACACCTTC
TRBD2	TRBV6-5	-	TRBJ2-2	CASSSLAGVNTGELFF	TGTGCCAGCAGTTCACTAGCGGGGGTCAACACCGGGGAGCTGTTTTTT
-	TRBV7-2	-	TRBJ1-4	CASSSGEKLFF	TGTGCCAGCAGCTCCGGTGAAAAACTGTTTTTT
TRBD1	TRBV12-5	-	TRBJ2-7	CASGFEWTGYYEQYF	TGTGCTAGTGGTTTTGAATGGACAGGATACTACGAGCAGTACTTC
TRBD2	TRBV30	-	TRBJ2-5	CAWDEGTSQTQYF	TGTGCCTGGGACGAGGGGACTAGCCAGACCCAGTACTTC
TRBD1	TRBV2	-	TRBJ1-3	CASRDRNGNTIYF	TGTGCCAGCAGGGACAGGAATGGAAACACCATATATTTT
TRBD2	TRBV11-2	-	TRBJ2-7	CASSLSSGSGEQYF	TGTGCCAGCAGCTTAAGTAGCGGGAGTGGGGAGCAGTACTTC
TRBD2	TRBV29-1	once	TRBJ2-3	CSSRKGAGGIPDTQYF	TGCAGTTCCCGCAAGGGAGCGGGAGGAATTCCAGATACGCAGTATTTT
-	TRBV6-6	once	TRBJ1-1	CASSYGGANTEAFF	TGTGCCAGCAGTTATGGGGGGGCTAACACTGAAGCTTTCTTT
-	TRBV6-1	-	TRBJ2-7	CASQSSRDSYEQYF	TGTGCCAGCCAATCTTCTCGGGACTCCTACGAGCAGTACTTC
-	TRBV2	-	TRBJ2-7	CASSEAWRSRDEQYF	TGTGCCAGCAGTGAAGCTTGGAGAAGTCGAGACGAGCAGTACTTC
TRBD2	TRBV10-3	-	TRBJ2-7	CAISRGFLTTSGNSYEQYF	TGTGCCATCAGCAGGGGATTCCTTACGACTAGCGGGAACTCCTACGAGCAGTACTTC
-	TRBV19	-	TRBJ2-7	CASSIGPGYEQYF	TGTGCCAGTAGTATAGGACCGGGCTACGAGCAGTACTTC
TRBD1	TRBV6-5	-	TRBJ1-2	CASSYSGTVNGYTF	TGTGCCAGCAGTTACTCGGGGACAGTAAATGGCTACACCTTC
TRBD2	TRBV30	once	TRBJ2-1	CAWSRLAGGENEQFF	TGTGCCTGGAGTAGACTAGCGGGAGGTGAGAATGAGCAGTTCTTC
-	TRBV5-1	once	TRBJ2-3	CASSEGSTDTQYF	TGCGCCAGCAGCGAGGGTAGCACAGATACGCAGTATTTT
-	TRBV27	-	TRBJ1-1	CASSQRDRRMNTEAFF	TGTGCCAGCAGTCAAAGAGACAGGCGTATGAACACTGAAGCTTTCTTT
TRBD1	TRBV14	-	TRBJ1-2	CASSQWTGGAGYGYTF	TGTGCCAGCAGCCAATGGACAGGCGGCGCGGGCTATGGCTACACCTTC
TRBD1	TRBV18	-	TRBJ2-6	CASSFTGQGASGANVLTF	TGTGCCAGCTCGTTCACGGGACAGGGGGCTTCTGGGGCCAACGTCCTGACTTTC
TRBD2	TRBV29-1	-	TRBJ2-2	CSVETSSGSITGELFF	TGCAGCGTTGAAACTTCTAGCGGGAGTATCACCGGGGAGCTGTTTTTT
TRBD2	TRBV9	-	TRBJ2-1	CASSVEGRAIYNEQFF	TGTGCCAGCAGCGTAGAAGGGAGGGCCATATACAATGAGCAGTTCTTC